These T cell receptor beta chains were read from a single sample in a study of response to subunit inactivated influenza vaccine. From the RT-PCR reads, TCRdb called clonotypes with MiXCR, one entry per CDR3 protein. The top ten clones hold approximately 11% of a sample with some 570,000 distinct CDR3 sequences, approximately 10% of them seen once. The same sample was also studied in work on T cells expressing NK-cell markers.

This specimen consisted of PBMCs from blood, obtained on the day of vaccination. The source of these receptors is a man aged 50-60 years who received an inactivated influenza vaccine. CDR3s include the opening cysteine and the closing phenylalanine or tryptophan. The order of the fields is V gene, J gene, clone size, D gene, CDR3 protein, CDR3 DNA. D genes are given only for firm matches. Clone size is given for some rows only: seen once, a few or many times, or a class if the clone is expanded.

v_call: TRBV4-1
j_call: TRBJ2-3
clone_size: few
d_call: NA
cdr3_aa: CASSQMDVNTQYF
cdr3_nt: TGCGCCAGCAGCCAGATGGACGTGAATACGCAGTATTTT

v_call: TRBV20-1
j_call: TRBJ2-7
clone_size: few
d_call: NA
cdr3_aa: CSAGRTVNYYEQYF
cdr3_nt: TGCAGTGCTGGTAGGACGGTAAACTACTACGAGCAGTACTTC

v_call: TRBV28
j_call: TRBJ1-1
clone_size: few
d_call: NA
cdr3_aa: CASSLGLAMNTEAFF
cdr3_nt: TGTGCCAGCAGTTTAGGGCTCGCGATGAACACTGAAGCTTTCTTT

v_call: TRBV29-1
j_call: TRBJ1-2
clone_size: many
d_call: NA
cdr3_aa: CSVVSGYGYTF
cdr3_nt: TGCAGCGTTGTCAGCGGCTATGGCTACACCTTC

v_call: TRBV5-1
j_call: TRBJ2-7
clone_size: NA
d_call: NA
cdr3_aa: CASRGEYEQYF
cdr3_nt: TGCGCCAGCAGGGGTGAGTACGAGCAGTACTTC

v_call: TRBV27
j_call: TRBJ2-7
clone_size: NA
d_call: NA
cdr3_aa: CASMNGMTREQYF
cdr3_nt: TGTGCCAGCATGAACGGGATGACTAGGGAGCAGTACTTC

v_call: TRBV10-3
j_call: TRBJ2-2
clone_size: NA
d_call: TRBD1
cdr3_aa: CAISGTGGSTGELFF
cdr3_nt: TGTGCCATCAGTGGTACAGGGGGCTCCACCGGGGAGCTGTTTTTT

v_call: TRBV7-2
j_call: TRBJ2-1
clone_size: NA
d_call: NA
cdr3_aa: CASSPASLNEQFF
cdr3_nt: TGTGCCAGCAGCCCGGCCTCCTTAAATGAGCAGTTCTTC

v_call: TRBV4-3
j_call: TRBJ2-1
clone_size: NA
d_call: NA
cdr3_aa: CASSGGVARVSYNEQFF
cdr3_nt: TGCGCCAGCAGCGGAGGGGTGGCGAGAGTCTCCTACAATGAGCAGTTCTTC

v_call: TRBV5-1
j_call: TRBJ2-4
clone_size: many
d_call: NA
cdr3_aa: CASRALGPQKNIQYF
cdr3_nt: TGCGCCAGCAGAGCGTTAGGGCCCCAAAAGAACATTCAGTACTTC

v_call: TRBV5-1
j_call: TRBJ2-1
clone_size: few
d_call: NA
cdr3_aa: CASTPLPEDPWNEQFF
cdr3_nt: TGCGCCAGCACCCCCTTGCCCGAGGACCCCTGGAATGAGCAGTTCTTC

v_call: TRBV2
j_call: TRBJ2-7
clone_size: few
d_call: NA
cdr3_aa: CASSEGTGSSYEQYF
cdr3_nt: TGTGCCAGCAGTGAAGGAACAGGAAGCTCCTACGAGCAGTACTTC

v_call: TRBV12-3/TRBV12-4
j_call: TRBJ2-2
clone_size: NA
d_call: NA
cdr3_aa: CASRTGPREWTGELFF
cdr3_nt: TGTGCCAGCAGAACCGGGCCGAGGGAGTGGACCGGGGAGCTGTTTTTT

v_call: TRBV9
j_call: TRBJ1-3
clone_size: NA
d_call: TRBD1
cdr3_aa: CASSDQGAGNTIYF
cdr3_nt: TGTGCCAGCAGCGATCAGGGGGCTGGAAACACCATATATTTT

v_call: TRBV12-3/TRBV12-4
j_call: TRBJ2-2
clone_size: many
d_call: NA
cdr3_aa: CASMTPGELFF
cdr3_nt: TGTGCCAGCATGACCCCCGGGGAGCTGTTTTTT

v_call: TRBV6-2/TRBV6-3
j_call: TRBJ1-1
clone_size: few
d_call: NA
cdr3_aa: CASSYPDEAFF
cdr3_nt: TGTGCCAGCAGTTACCCGGATGAAGCTTTCTTT

v_call: TRBV7-9
j_call: TRBJ1-2
clone_size: NA
d_call: NA
cdr3_aa: CASSLVGRDGYTF
cdr3_nt: TGTGCCAGCAGCTTAGTCGGCAGGGACGGCTACACCTTC

v_call: TRBV20-1
j_call: TRBJ2-3
clone_size: NA
d_call: TRBD2
cdr3_aa: CSALNRLAGGLDTQYF
cdr3_nt: TGCAGTGCTTTGAACCGACTAGCGGGAGGGTTAGATACGCAGTATTTT

v_call: TRBV7-9
j_call: TRBJ2-3
clone_size: many
d_call: TRBD2
cdr3_aa: CASSFLAGGTDTQYF
cdr3_nt: TGTGCCAGCAGCTTTCTAGCGGGAGGGACAGATACGCAGTATTTT

v_call: TRBV10-3
j_call: TRBJ2-2
clone_size: NA
d_call: NA
cdr3_aa: CAIRSGTGDTGELFF
cdr3_nt: TGTGCCATCAGGTCCGGGACGGGAGACACCGGGGAGCTGTTTTTT

v_call: TRBV12-3/TRBV12-4
j_call: TRBJ1-5
clone_size: few
d_call: NA
cdr3_aa: CASSLPQTGNQPQHF
cdr3_nt: TGTGCCAGCAGTTTGCCCCAGACAGGCAATCAGCCCCAGCATTTT

v_call: TRBV13
j_call: TRBJ2-7
clone_size: many
d_call: NA
cdr3_aa: CASSLLGTIPYEQYF
cdr3_nt: TGTGCCAGCAGCTTACTAGGGACGATCCCCTACGAGCAGTACTTC

v_call: TRBV5-1
j_call: TRBJ2-1
clone_size: many
d_call: NA
cdr3_aa: CASSPASAVSYNEQFF
cdr3_nt: TGCGCCAGCAGCCCGGCCTCGGCGGTTTCCTACAATGAGCAGTTCTTC

v_call: TRBV20-1
j_call: TRBJ2-2
clone_size: few
d_call: TRBD2
cdr3_aa: CSARDRGSNTGELFF
cdr3_nt: TGCAGTGCTAGAGACCGCGGGAGCAACACCGGGGAGCTGTTTTTT

v_call: TRBV4-3
j_call: TRBJ1-6
clone_size: few
d_call: NA
cdr3_aa: CASSQEGDSPLHF
cdr3_nt: TGCGCCAGCAGCCAAGAGGGGGATTCACCCCTCCACTTT

v_call: TRBV7-2
j_call: TRBJ2-7
clone_size: NA
d_call: NA
cdr3_aa: CASSLGVFYEQYF
cdr3_nt: TGTGCCAGCAGTTTAGGCGTATTCTACGAGCAGTACTTC

v_call: TRBV6-1
j_call: TRBJ2-7
clone_size: few
d_call: TRBD1
cdr3_aa: CASTWTGGTYEQYF
cdr3_nt: TGTGCCAGCACCTGGACAGGGGGTACCTACGAGCAGTACTTC

v_call: TRBV9
j_call: TRBJ2-1
clone_size: few
d_call: NA
cdr3_aa: CASSTGTGSSYNEQFF
cdr3_nt: TGTGCCAGCAGCACTGGAACAGGGAGCTCCTACAATGAGCAGTTCTTC

v_call: TRBV4-1
j_call: TRBJ2-5
clone_size: few
d_call: NA
cdr3_aa: CASSQDGGGRETQYF
cdr3_nt: TGCGCCAGCAGCCAAGATGGCGGTGGACGCGAGACCCAGTACTTC

v_call: TRBV2
j_call: TRBJ1-6
clone_size: few
d_call: NA
cdr3_aa: CASSQGMDGSPLHF
cdr3_nt: TGTGCCAGCAGTCAAGGGATGGACGGTTCACCCCTCCACTTT

v_call: TRBV3-1
j_call: TRBJ2-7
clone_size: NA
d_call: TRBD2
cdr3_aa: CASSRGLAGEKREQYF
cdr3_nt: TGTGCCAGCAGCCGGGGACTAGCGGGAGAAAAGCGGGAGCAGTACTTC